This is a list of T cell receptor beta chains from one sample in a study of T cell changes during pregnancy in multiple sclerosis. Clones were read by immunoSEQ multiplex PCR, and TCRdb kept only the in-frame ones, dropping some. The sample yields 45,000 or so clones, approximately 90% seen once. The specimen was CD8+ T cells from peripheral blood mononuclear cells, collected after pregnancy. Source of these receptors: a female donor in good health, enrolled as a control in a pregnancy study. Each CDR3 is given with its conserved first and last residue. The D gene is left open where the match is weak. Part of the rows lack a size; the others show once, few, many or a class for expanded clones.

J | D | size | V | DNA | CDR3
TRBJ2-3 | TRBD2 | NA | TRBV19 | TGTGCCAGTAGTATCCGAGCGGGGGACACAGATACGCAGTATTTT | CASSIRAGDTDTQYF
TRBJ2-7 | NA | once | TRBV5-1 | TGCGCCAGCAGCTCCGGGACACCCGTCTACGAGCAGTACTTC | CASSSGTPVYEQYF
TRBJ2-2 | NA | NA | TRBV7-3 | TGTGCCAGCAGTCCGGACTCCGGGGAGCTGTTTTTT | CASSPDSGELFF
TRBJ2-7 | TRBD2 | NA | TRBV27 | TGTGCCAGCAGCCTCCTGACTAGCGGGCGGGAGCAGTACTTC | CASSLLTSGREQYF
TRBJ2-2 | NA | NA | TRBV27 | TGTGCCAGCAGTCCCCAGAACACCGGGGAGCTGTTTTTT | CASSPQNTGELFF
TRBJ1-1 | NA | NA | TRBV6-6 | TGTGCCAGCAGTTACTCCCACAGGGCGATGAACACTGAAGCTTTCTTT | CASSYSHRAMNTEAFF
TRBJ2-7 | NA | NA | TRBV29-1 | TGCAGCGTTGAACTGAGGGCCTACGAGCAGTACTTC | CSVELRAYEQYF
TRBJ2-7 | TRBD1 | NA | TRBV4-1 | TGCGCCAGCAGCCAAGATAGGGACAGATCCTACGAGCAGTACTTC | CASSQDRDRSYEQYF
TRBJ1-1 | NA | NA | TRBV2 | TGTGCCAGCAAGGAGGAGGGATGGACTGAAGCTTTCTTT | CASKEEGWTEAFF
TRBJ1-5 | TRBD1 | once | TRBV7-8 | TGTGCCAGCAACCAGGGGGGAGGACAGCCCCAGCATTTT | CASNQGGGQPQHF
TRBJ1-2 | NA | NA | TRBV4-1 | TGCGCCAGCAGCCAAGGGAGTTCTGGCTACACCTTC | CASSQGSSGYTF
TRBJ2-1 | NA | few | TRBV4-2 | TGTGCCAGCAGCCAAGTGGGCTCATACAATGAGCAGTTCTTC | CASSQVGSYNEQFF
TRBJ1-6 | TRBD1 | NA | TRBV4-2 | TGTGCCGCTGGAGGACAGGGATTTTCACCCCTCCACTTT | CAAGGQGFSPLHF
TRBJ1-5 | NA | NA | TRBV27 | TGTGCCAGCAGTCCCCACAGGGATAGCAATCAGCCCCAGCATTTT | CASSPHRDSNQPQHF
TRBJ1-5 | NA | NA | TRBV4-3 | TGCGCCAGCAGCCAAGTACAGGCCGGTCAGCCCCAGCATTTT | CASSQVQAGQPQHF
TRBJ2-1 | TRBD2 | NA | TRBV4-1 | TGCGCCAGCAGCCAAGATAAGGGAGCGGGGAGATACAATGAGCAGTTCTTC | CASSQDKGAGRYNEQFF
TRBJ2-7 | TRBD1 | NA | TRBV7-9 | TGTGCCAGCAGCCCCGGGACAGGGCTTTACGAGCAGTACTTC | CASSPGTGLYEQYF
TRBJ1-1 | NA | NA | TRBV29-1 | TGCAGCGTTGAAGGGGGACACCTCGAGGGGACTGAAGCTTTCTTT | CSVEGGHLEGTEAFF
TRBJ2-7 | NA | NA | TRBV19 | TGTGCCAGTAGTATCGCCAGGGGTCCCTACGAGCAGTACTTC | CASSIARGPYEQYF
TRBJ2-3 | NA | NA | TRBV6-5 | TGTGCCAGCAGTTACTCAGGGCGGGCCACAGATACGCAGTATTTT | CASSYSGRATDTQYF
TRBJ2-7 | TRBD1 | NA | TRBV27 | TGTGCCAGCAGGCCCGGGACAGGGATGGGCGAGCAGTACTTC | CASRPGTGMGEQYF
TRBJ2-1 | TRBD2 | NA | TRBV4-3 | TGCGCCAGCAGCACCGGGACTAGCGAATACAATGAGCAGTTCTTC | CASSTGTSEYNEQFF
TRBJ2-1 | TRBD2 | NA | TRBV4-3 | TGCGCCAGCAGCCAAGATGGGGGACTAGCGGTCAATGAGCAGTTCTTC | CASSQDGGLAVNEQFF
TRBJ2-5 | TRBD2 | NA | TRBV5-4 | TGTGCCAGCAGCTTGTTAGCTAGCGGGGGGGACCAAGAGACCCAGTACTTC | CASSLLASGGDQETQYF
TRBJ1-6 | NA | NA | TRBV4-3 | TGCGCCAGCAGCCAAGACACTAGGGGGACTAATTCACCCCTCCACTTT | CASSQDTRGTNSPLHF
TRBJ2-1 | NA | NA | TRBV7-9 | TGTGCCAGCAGCTTAGTTTGGCTAGACAGCTCCTACAATGAGCAGTTCTTC | CASSLVWLDSSYNEQFF